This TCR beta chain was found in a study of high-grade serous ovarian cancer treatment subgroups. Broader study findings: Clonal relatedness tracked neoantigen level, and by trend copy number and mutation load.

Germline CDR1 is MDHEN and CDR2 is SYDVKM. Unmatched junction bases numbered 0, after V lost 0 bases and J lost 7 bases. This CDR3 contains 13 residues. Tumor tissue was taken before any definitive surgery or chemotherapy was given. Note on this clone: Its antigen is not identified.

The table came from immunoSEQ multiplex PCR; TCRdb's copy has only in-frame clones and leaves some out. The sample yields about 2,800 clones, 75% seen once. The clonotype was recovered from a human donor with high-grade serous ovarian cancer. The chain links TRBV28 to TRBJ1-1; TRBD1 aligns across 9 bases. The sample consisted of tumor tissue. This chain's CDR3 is CASSLWGQGEAFF. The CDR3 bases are TGTGCCAGCAGTTTATGGGGACAGGGTGAAGCTTTCTTT.